Described below is a single TCR beta chain sequence and its context. This specimen belongs to a study of blood T cell repertoires in COVID-19. Overall study: Sources were T cells, B-cell-depleted T cells, or PBMCs; the material itself was cDNA or gDNA.

The CDR3 has 15 residues. The ends were cut back, 3 bases at V and 7 bases at J, with 14 bases in the middle. CDR1 SGHRS and CDR2 YFSETQ come from the germline V gene. Either two negative PCRs, clearance, or symptom resolution qualified Cohort 3 donors as recovered. Profiled with immunoSEQ multiplex PCR; TCRdb holds only in-frame clones, not every one. The sample includes 490,000 or so clones, 75% to 90% of them seen just once. This chain links TRBV5-1 with TRBJ1-6; a possible D gene is TRBD1 (6 bases). The source of this sequence is a woman between 55 and 75 years old who had recovered from COVID-19. Sequences were obtained from PBMCs or T cells enriched from blood (not recorded which). In DNA, the CDR3 is TGCGCCAGCAGCTCGAGGACAGACTCGAATTCACCCCTCCACTTT. Its translation: CASSSRTDSNSPLHF.